Listed below are T cell receptor beta chains from one sample, sequenced in a study of memory CD4+ T cells and cytomegalovirus serostatus. The repertoire was sequenced with immunoSEQ multiplex PCR; TCRdb's copy has only in-frame clones and lacks some. Here the sample spans around 45,000 clones, just over 75% being singletons. Sequenced: memory CD4+ T cells from blood. All receptors derive from an adult in good health and CMV-seronegative. Both conserved end residues are part of each CDR3. D genes are given only for firm matches. Clone size appears in some rows only: once, few, many, or a class for an expanded clone.

DNA: TGTGCCAGCACCGAGGGGGGGATACCCGGGGAGCTGTTTTTT
CDR3: CASTEGGIPGELFF
D: .
size: few
J: TRBJ2-2
V: TRBV2

DNA: TGTGCCAGCAGCTTAGGGCAACTAAAGGCCCACGAGCAGTACTTC
CDR3: CASSLGQLKAHEQYF
D: .
size: .
J: TRBJ2-7
V: TRBV7-8

DNA: TGTGCCAGCTCACCGGAGGGGGGGCGCTACGAGCAGTACTTC
CDR3: CASSPEGGRYEQYF
D: .
size: .
J: TRBJ2-7
V: TRBV18

DNA: TGCGCCAGCAGCTTGGGACAGGGGGCTTACAATGAGCAGTTCTTC
CDR3: CASSLGQGAYNEQFF
D: TRBD1
size: .
J: TRBJ2-1
V: TRBV5-1

DNA: TGTGCCAGCAGTGGAGACAGGGGAACACACAATCAGCCCCAGCATTTT
CDR3: CASSGDRGTHNQPQHF
D: TRBD1
size: .
J: TRBJ1-5
V: TRBV2

DNA: TGTGCTAGTGGGCAGACTAGCGGGGGGGCTAGCACAGATACGCAGTATTTT
CDR3: CASGQTSGGASTDTQYF
D: TRBD2
size: .
J: TRBJ2-3
V: TRBV12-5

DNA: TGTGCCAGCACCAGGGGACAGGGGTACACTGAAGCTTTCTTT
CDR3: CASTRGQGYTEAFF
D: TRBD1
size: .
J: TRBJ1-1
V: TRBV7-2

DNA: TGTGCCAGCAGCTCGGCGCTGGGAAACACCATATATTTT
CDR3: CASSSALGNTIYF
D: .
size: .
J: TRBJ1-3
V: TRBV7-8

DNA: TGTGCCAGCAGCTTAGTTGGGGCTTTGAAAGGCAATCAGCCCCAGCATTTT
CDR3: CASSLVGALKGNQPQHF
D: .
size: .
J: TRBJ1-5
V: TRBV7-8

DNA: TGTGCCAGCAGTGCTACAGGCGGGAATCAGCCCCAGCATTTT
CDR3: CASSATGGNQPQHF
D: .
size: .
J: TRBJ1-5
V: TRBV2

DNA: TGTGCCACCAGCCCCCGACGGACCTCCTACGAGCAGTACTTC
CDR3: CATSPRRTSYEQYF
D: .
size: .
J: TRBJ2-7
V: TRBV15

DNA: TGCAGCGCACGAGGACAGGGGGGCAATGAGCAGTTCTTC
CDR3: CSARGQGGNEQFF
D: TRBD1
size: .
J: TRBJ2-1
V: TRBV29-1

DNA: TGCAGCGCCGGGACGGGGGGGTTAGAGACCCAGTACTTC
CDR3: CSAGTGGLETQYF
D: TRBD2
size: .
J: TRBJ2-5
V: TRBV29-1

DNA: TGTGCCAGCAGAAACAGGGCCTACAATGAGCAGTTCTTC
CDR3: CASRNRAYNEQFF
D: .
size: .
J: TRBJ2-1
V: TRBV7-9

DNA: TGTGCCAGCAGCCCTCGGACAAAGAACTATGGCTACACCTTC
CDR3: CASSPRTKNYGYTF
D: .
size: .
J: TRBJ1-2
V: TRBV9

DNA: TGTGCCAGCAGCTCCGGACCGGTCGGGACAGGTACACACTACGAGCAGTACTTC
CDR3: CASSSGPVGTGTHYEQYF
D: TRBD1
size: .
J: TRBJ2-7
V: TRBV7-6

DNA: TGTGCCAGCAGCTTTCTCGGGACAGGGAACACTGAAGCTTTCTTT
CDR3: CASSFLGTGNTEAFF
D: TRBD1
size: .
J: TRBJ1-1
V: TRBV7-3

DNA: TGCGCCAGCAGGAAGGGCACCACCTCCTACGAGCAGTACTTC
CDR3: CASRKGTTSYEQYF
D: .
size: few
J: TRBJ2-7
V: TRBV10-1

DNA: TGTGCCAGCAGTCCGGGGCCGGGCACCTACGAGCAGTACTTC
CDR3: CASSPGPGTYEQYF
D: .
size: .
J: TRBJ2-7
V: TRBV6-5

DNA: TGTGCCAGCAGTAGGACAGGAAGCAATCAGCCCCAGCATTTT
CDR3: CASSRTGSNQPQHF
D: TRBD1
size: .
J: TRBJ1-5
V: TRBV28

DNA: TGTGCCAGCAGCTTGGAGTTCTTGGGAGATACGCAGTATTTT
CDR3: CASSLEFLGDTQYF
D: .
size: .
J: TRBJ2-3
V: TRBV5-6

DNA: TGTGCCAGCAGCTGGTACCAAGAGACCCAGTACTTC
CDR3: CASSWYQETQYF
D: .
size: once
J: TRBJ2-5
V: TRBV7-9

DNA: TGTGCCAGCAGCTTTGACGCCGGGACAGGGGGCCGAGGCTACACCTTC
CDR3: CASSFDAGTGGRGYTF
D: TRBD1
size: .
J: TRBJ1-2
V: TRBV7-3

DNA: TGTGCCAGTGGAGGAAGTGAGCAGTTCTTC
CDR3: CASGGSEQFF
D: .
size: .
J: TRBJ2-1
V: TRBV2

DNA: TGTGCCAGCAGCCCCCTGGGTCTAGCGGGGGTGAGCACCGGGGAGCTGTTTTTT
CDR3: CASSPLGLAGVSTGELFF
D: TRBD2
size: .
J: TRBJ2-2
V: TRBV11-3

DNA: TGTGCCAGTAGTACAAAAGGACAGGGGAACTCACCCCTCCACTTT
CDR3: CASSTKGQGNSPLHF
D: TRBD1
size: .
J: TRBJ1-6
V: TRBV19

DNA: TGTGCCAGCAGCTTGCGGGGGTACCAAGAGACCCAGTACTTC
CDR3: CASSLRGYQETQYF
D: .
size: .
J: TRBJ2-5
V: TRBV5-6

DNA: TGCAGTGCTACAACCTACAATGAGCAGTTCTTC
CDR3: CSATTYNEQFF
D: .
size: .
J: TRBJ2-1
V: TRBV20-1

DNA: TGTGCCGTAGCGGAGGGGGATTACCAAGAGACCCAGTACTTC
CDR3: CAVAEGDYQETQYF
D: .
size: once
J: TRBJ2-5
V: TRBV2

DNA: TGTGCCAGCAGCTTAGTCGGCGTGGGGGTAAGGCAGTATTTT
CDR3: CASSLVGVGVRQYF
D: .
size: .
J: TRBJ2-3
V: TRBV7-6

DNA: TGTGCCAGCTCACCGAACTCAGACAGGGCTGTAAGTGGCTACACCTTC
CDR3: CASSPNSDRAVSGYTF
D: TRBD1
size: .
J: TRBJ1-2
V: TRBV18

DNA: TGTGCCAGCAGCAGAGGACCCTACGAGCAGTACTTC
CDR3: CASSRGPYEQYF
D: .
size: .
J: TRBJ2-7
V: TRBV21-1

DNA: TGTGCCAGCAGCAAGGGACGGGGGAACACTGAAGCTTTCTTT
CDR3: CASSKGRGNTEAFF
D: .
size: .
J: TRBJ1-1
V: TRBV5-4

DNA: TGTGCCAGCAGCGCCCACGGGACAGGGTATGAAAAACTGTTTTTT
CDR3: CASSAHGTGYEKLFF
D: TRBD1
size: .
J: TRBJ1-4
V: TRBV7-8

DNA: TGTGCCAGCAGCCCGGCATATGGCTACACCTTC
CDR3: CASSPAYGYTF
D: .
size: .
J: TRBJ1-2
V: TRBV2

DNA: TGTGCCTGGATACAGGGACAAGCTTTCTTT
CDR3: CAWIQGQAFF
D: .
size: few
J: TRBJ1-1
V: TRBV30

DNA: TGTGCCAGCAGCTTAGATTATCAGGGGGCTGGAAACACCATATATTTT
CDR3: CASSLDYQGAGNTIYF
D: TRBD1
size: .
J: TRBJ1-3
V: TRBV11-2

DNA: TGTGCCAGCAGCCTAAAGGACAGGAGTGACGTTGAAAAACTGTTTTTT
CDR3: CASSLKDRSDVEKLFF
D: TRBD1
size: few
J: TRBJ1-4
V: TRBV5-6

DNA: TGTGCCAGCAGCTCCCAGGGACAGGGTCTGTTTTTT
CDR3: CASSSQGQGLFF
D: TRBD1
size: .
J: TRBJ1-4
V: TRBV7-9

DNA: TGTGCCAGCAGCGTAACAAGGCGGGCGCAGGAGACCCAGTACTTC
CDR3: CASSVTRRAQETQYF
D: .
size: once
J: TRBJ2-5
V: TRBV9

DNA: TGTGCCAGCAGCTTAATAGATTCCTACGAGCAGTACTTC
CDR3: CASSLIDSYEQYF
D: .
size: .
J: TRBJ2-7
V: TRBV11-3

DNA: TGCGCCAGCAGCCTAGACAGGGATTCACCCCTCCACTTT
CDR3: CASSLDRDSPLHF
D: TRBD1
size: once
J: TRBJ1-6
V: TRBV5-1

DNA: TGTGCCAGCTCACCAAGGTTAGGGTCGAGGAACACTGAAGCTTTCTTT
CDR3: CASSPRLGSRNTEAFF
D: .
size: .
J: TRBJ1-1
V: TRBV18

DNA: TGCGCCAGTGGAACAGGGAACACCGGGGAGCTGTTTTTT
CDR3: CASGTGNTGELFF
D: .
size: .
J: TRBJ2-2
V: TRBV5-1

DNA: TGTGCCAGTAGTATGGAGGCCAGATCCTACGAGCAGTACTTC
CDR3: CASSMEARSYEQYF
D: .
size: .
J: TRBJ2-7
V: TRBV19

DNA: TGCGCCAGCAGCCCGGGGGACTTGCACACCGGGGAGCTGTTTTTT
CDR3: CASSPGDLHTGELFF
D: .
size: once
J: TRBJ2-2
V: TRBV5-1

DNA: TGTGCCAGCTCACCCCAAACCCCTCGGACAGGGGCCGAGCAGTACTTC
CDR3: CASSPQTPRTGAEQYF
D: TRBD1
size: .
J: TRBJ2-7
V: TRBV18

DNA: TGTGCCAGCAGCTTAGCGCCGGGCGGGGGGGTATGGGATACGCAGTATTTT
CDR3: CASSLAPGGGVWDTQYF
D: TRBD2
size: .
J: TRBJ2-3
V: TRBV7-6